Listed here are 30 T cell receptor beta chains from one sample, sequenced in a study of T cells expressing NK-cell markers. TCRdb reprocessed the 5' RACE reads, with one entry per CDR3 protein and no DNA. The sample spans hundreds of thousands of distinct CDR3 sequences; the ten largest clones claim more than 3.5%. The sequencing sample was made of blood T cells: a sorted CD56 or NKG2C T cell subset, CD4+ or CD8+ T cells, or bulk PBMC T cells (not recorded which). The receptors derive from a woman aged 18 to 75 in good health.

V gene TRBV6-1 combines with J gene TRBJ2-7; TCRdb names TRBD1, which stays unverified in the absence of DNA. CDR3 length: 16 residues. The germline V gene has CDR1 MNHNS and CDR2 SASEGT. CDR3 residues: CASSEARPGQYYEQYF.

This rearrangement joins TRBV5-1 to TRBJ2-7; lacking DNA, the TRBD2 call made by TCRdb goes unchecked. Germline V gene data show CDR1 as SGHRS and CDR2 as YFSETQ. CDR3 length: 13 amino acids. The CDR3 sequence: CASSPGLAGVGYF.

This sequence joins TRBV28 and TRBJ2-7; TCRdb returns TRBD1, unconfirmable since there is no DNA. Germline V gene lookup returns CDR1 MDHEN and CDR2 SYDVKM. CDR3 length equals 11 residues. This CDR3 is CASSVPGRKDF.

CDR3 sequence reads: CASRPAGGPYGYTF. V is TRBV4-3 and J is TRBJ1-2; TCRdb's assignment of TRBD1 cannot be checked, as there is no DNA. The CDR3 totals 14 residues. The germline V gene has CDR1 LGHNA and CDR2 YSLEER.

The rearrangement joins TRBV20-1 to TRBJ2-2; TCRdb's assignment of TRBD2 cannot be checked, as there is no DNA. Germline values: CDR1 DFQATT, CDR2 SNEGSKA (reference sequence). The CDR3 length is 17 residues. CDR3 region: CSASNMGARGFTGELFF.

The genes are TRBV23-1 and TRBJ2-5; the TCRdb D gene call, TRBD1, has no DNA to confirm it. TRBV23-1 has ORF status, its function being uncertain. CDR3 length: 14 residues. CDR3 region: CASSHRQGGETQYF.

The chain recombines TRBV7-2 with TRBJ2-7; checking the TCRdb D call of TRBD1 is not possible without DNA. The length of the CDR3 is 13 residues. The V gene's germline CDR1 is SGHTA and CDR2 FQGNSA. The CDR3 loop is CASSQDRGDEQYF.

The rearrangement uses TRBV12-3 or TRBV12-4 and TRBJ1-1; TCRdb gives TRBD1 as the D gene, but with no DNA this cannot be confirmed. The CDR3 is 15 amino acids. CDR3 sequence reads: CASSPRTGVGSEAFF.

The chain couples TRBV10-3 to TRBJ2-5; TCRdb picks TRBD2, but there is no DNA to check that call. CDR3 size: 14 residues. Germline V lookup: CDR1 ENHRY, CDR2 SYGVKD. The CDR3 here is CAISLAGEGETQYF.

CDR3 residues: CSARAPALAKNIQYF. V gene TRBV20-1 combines with J gene TRBJ2-4; TCRdb picks TRBD1, but there is no DNA to check that call. From germline, CDR1 is DFQATT and CDR2 SNEGSKA (reference sequence). The length of the CDR3 is 15 residues.

The CDR3: CASSYGTGSVYQNIQYF. The chain carries TRBV7-2 and TRBJ2-4; TCRdb picks TRBD1, but there is no DNA to check that call. The CDR3 has 17 amino acids. Germline assignment: CDR1 SGHTA and CDR2 FQGNSA.

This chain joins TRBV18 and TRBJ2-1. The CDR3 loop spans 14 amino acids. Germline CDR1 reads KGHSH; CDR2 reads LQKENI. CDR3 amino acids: CASSLAGVPNEQFF.

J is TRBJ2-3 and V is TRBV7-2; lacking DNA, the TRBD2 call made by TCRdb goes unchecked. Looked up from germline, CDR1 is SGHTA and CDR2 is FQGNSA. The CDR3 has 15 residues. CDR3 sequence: CASSLPSGATDTQYF.

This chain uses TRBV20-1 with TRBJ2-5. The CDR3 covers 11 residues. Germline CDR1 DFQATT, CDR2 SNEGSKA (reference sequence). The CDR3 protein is CSARHGETQYF.

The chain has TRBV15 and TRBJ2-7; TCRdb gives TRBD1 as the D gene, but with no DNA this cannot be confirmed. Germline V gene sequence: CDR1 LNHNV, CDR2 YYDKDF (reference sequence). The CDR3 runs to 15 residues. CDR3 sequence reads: CATSRGPGRNYEQYF.

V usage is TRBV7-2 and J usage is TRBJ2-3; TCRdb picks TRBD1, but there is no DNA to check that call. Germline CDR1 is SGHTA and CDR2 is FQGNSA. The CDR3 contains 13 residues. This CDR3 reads CASSLEASRTQYF.

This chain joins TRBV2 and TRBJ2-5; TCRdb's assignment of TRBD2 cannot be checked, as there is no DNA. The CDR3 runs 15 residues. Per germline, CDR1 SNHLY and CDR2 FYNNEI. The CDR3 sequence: CARQGTSGPLETQYF.

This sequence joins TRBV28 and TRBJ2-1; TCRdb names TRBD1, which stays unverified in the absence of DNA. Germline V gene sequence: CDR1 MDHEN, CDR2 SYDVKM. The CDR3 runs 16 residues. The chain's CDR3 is CASSLSGTPFYNEQFF.

The CDR3 here is CASRQDRGVGELFF. The V call is TRBV6-1, the J call TRBJ2-2; with no DNA, the TCRdb D assignment of TRBD1 cannot be verified. Germline CDR1 MNHNS, CDR2 SASEGT. The CDR3 is made up of 14 amino acids.

This chain's CDR3 is CASSPPLGQGKTSGNTIYF. This chain links TRBV18 with TRBJ1-3; TCRdb lists TRBD1, though no DNA is available to test this call. The CDR3 has 19 residues. Germline lookup yields CDR1 KGHSH and CDR2 LQKENI.

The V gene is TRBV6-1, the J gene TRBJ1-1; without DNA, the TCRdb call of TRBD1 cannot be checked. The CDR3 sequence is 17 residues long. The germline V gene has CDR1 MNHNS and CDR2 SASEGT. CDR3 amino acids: CASSDRPLGTGGTEAFF.

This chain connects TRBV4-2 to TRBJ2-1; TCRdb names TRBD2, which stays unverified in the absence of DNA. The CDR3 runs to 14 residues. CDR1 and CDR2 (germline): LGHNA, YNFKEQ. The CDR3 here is CASSRSRGGLEQFF.

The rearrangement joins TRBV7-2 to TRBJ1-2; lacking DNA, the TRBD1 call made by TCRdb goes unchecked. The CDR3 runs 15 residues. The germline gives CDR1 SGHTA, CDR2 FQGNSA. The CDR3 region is CASSFFRQANYGYTF.

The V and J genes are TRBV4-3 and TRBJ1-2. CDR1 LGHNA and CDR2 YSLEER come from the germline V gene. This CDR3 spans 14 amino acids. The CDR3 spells CASSQAQGPHGYTF.

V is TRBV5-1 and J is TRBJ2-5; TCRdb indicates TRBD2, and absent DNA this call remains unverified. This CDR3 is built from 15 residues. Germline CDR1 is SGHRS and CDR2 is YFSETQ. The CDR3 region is CASSWAGTSGETQYF.

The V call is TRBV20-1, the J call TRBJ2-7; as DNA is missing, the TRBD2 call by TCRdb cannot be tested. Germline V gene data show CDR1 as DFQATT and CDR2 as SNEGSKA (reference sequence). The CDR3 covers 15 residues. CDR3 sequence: CSALDSGTRFGEQYF.

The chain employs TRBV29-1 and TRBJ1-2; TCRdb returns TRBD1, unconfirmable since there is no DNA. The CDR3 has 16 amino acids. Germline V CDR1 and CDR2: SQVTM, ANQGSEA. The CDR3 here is CSVVDPRGALSYGYTF.

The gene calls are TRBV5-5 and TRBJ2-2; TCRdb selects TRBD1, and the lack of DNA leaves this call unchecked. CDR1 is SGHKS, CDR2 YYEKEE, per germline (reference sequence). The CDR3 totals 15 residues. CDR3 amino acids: CASSSRGERTGELFF.

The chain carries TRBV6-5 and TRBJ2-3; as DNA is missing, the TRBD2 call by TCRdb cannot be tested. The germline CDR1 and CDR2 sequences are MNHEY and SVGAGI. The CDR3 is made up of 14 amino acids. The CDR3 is CASSYSPLKDTQYF.

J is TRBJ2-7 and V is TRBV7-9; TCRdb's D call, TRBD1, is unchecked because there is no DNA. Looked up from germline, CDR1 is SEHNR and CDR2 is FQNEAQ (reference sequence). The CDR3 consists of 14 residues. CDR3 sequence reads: CASSLGAGAYEQYF.